This T cell receptor beta chain originates from a study of blood T cell repertoires in COVID-19. This table comes from immunoSEQ multiplex PCR, and its TCRdb copy is limited to in-frame clones, with some not included. This sample has 200,000 to 250,000 clones, with approximately 80% found just once. Trimming removed 3 bases from V and 8 bases from J; junction bases left unmatched: 11. Per the germline V gene, CDR1 is SGHNT and CDR2 is YYREEE (reference sequence). This CDR3 comprises 16 residues. The TCR originated in a woman aged 55-70 years who had recovered from COVID-19. The specimen was PBMCs or T cells enriched from blood (not recorded which). The J gene is TRBJ1-2, the V gene TRBV5-4; 12 nucleotides match TRBD1. The DNA for the CDR3 is TGTGCCAGCAGCTGGGCCCCGGGACAGGGGGCGGAAGGCTACACCTTC. This codes for CASSWAPGQGAEGYTF.